Listed below are T cell receptor beta chains from one sample, sequenced in a study of CD8 T cells in ankylosing spondylitis. Each CDR3 protein gets one entry after TCRdb re-called the 5' RACE reads with MiXCR. The sample records approximately 35,000 distinct CDR3 sequences, 12% to 15% being singletons. The sequencing input was blood. These receptors all stem from a male donor with ankylosing spondylitis or in good health (not recorded which). CDR3s include the opening cysteine and the closing phenylalanine or tryptophan. D genes are given only for firm matches. Clone size is given for some rows only: seen once, a few or many times, or a class if the clone is expanded.

J gene	D gene	clone size	V gene	CDR3 DNA	CDR3 protein
TRBJ2-1	.	few	TRBV5-1	TGCGCCAGCAGCTTAATTTCAGGGACTGAGCAGTTCTTC	CASSLISGTEQFF
TRBJ2-4	.	few	TRBV9	TGTGCCAGCAGCCCTCGCTCCCTGGACATTCAGTACTTC	CASSPRSLDIQYF
TRBJ2-1	.	many	TRBV20-1	TGCAGTGCTAGAAGTCCGAGCTCCTACAATGAGCAGTTCTTC	CSARSPSSYNEQFF
TRBJ2-1	TRBD2	.	TRBV20-1	TGCAGTGCTGGCCCCGGACTAGCGGGGGTAGACGAGCAGTTCTTC	CSAGPGLAGVDEQFF
TRBJ2-2	.	few	TRBV11-2	TGTGCCAGCAGCTTCGCGCAGGGAGGAACCGGGGAGCTGTTTTTT	CASSFAQGGTGELFF
TRBJ2-2	.	.	TRBV30	TGTGCCTGGAGTGTCCGGGAAACCGGGGAGCTGTTTTTT	CAWSVRETGELFF
TRBJ1-1	.	.	TRBV5-1	TGCGCCAGCAGCGTCGACCCGGGACGGACTAACACTGAAGCTTTCTTT	CASSVDPGRTNTEAFF
TRBJ2-2	TRBD2	few	TRBV20-1	TGCAGTGCTAGAGCTAGCGGGAGGGCCTCGAACACCGGGGAGCTGTTTTTT	CSARASGRASNTGELFF
TRBJ2-7	.	.	TRBV29-1	TGCAGCGTTGAAGCAGGGTACGAGCAGTACTTC	CSVEAGYEQYF
TRBJ2-7	.	.	TRBV5-1	TGCGCCAGCAGCTTTGACCCGCCCGAGGGTGAGCAGTACTTC	CASSFDPPEGEQYF